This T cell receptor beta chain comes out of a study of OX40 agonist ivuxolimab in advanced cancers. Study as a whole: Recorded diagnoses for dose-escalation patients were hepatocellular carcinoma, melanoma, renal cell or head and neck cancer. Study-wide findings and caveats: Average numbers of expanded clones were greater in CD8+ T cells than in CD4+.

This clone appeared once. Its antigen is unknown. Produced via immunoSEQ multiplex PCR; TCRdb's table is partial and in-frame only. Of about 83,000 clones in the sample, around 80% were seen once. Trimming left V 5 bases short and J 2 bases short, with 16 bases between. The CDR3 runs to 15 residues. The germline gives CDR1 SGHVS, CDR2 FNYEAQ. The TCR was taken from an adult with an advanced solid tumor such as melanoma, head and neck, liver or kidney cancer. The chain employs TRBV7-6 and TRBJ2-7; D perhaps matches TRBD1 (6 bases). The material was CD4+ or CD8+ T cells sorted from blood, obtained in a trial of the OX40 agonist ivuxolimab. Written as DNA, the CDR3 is TGTGCCAGCAGCCTCGAACCGGGACAAGCCTACGAGCAGTACTTC. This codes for CASSLEPGQAYEQYF.